What follows are 27 T cell receptor beta chains derived from one specimen sequenced in a study of glioma-infiltrating T cells. Amplification of TCR alpha and beta CDR3 regions from RNA used iRepertoire nested multiplex PCR. TCRdb reprocessed the multiplex PCR reads with MiXCR, giving one entry per CDR3 protein. The sample has a few hundred thousand distinct CDR3 sequences; less than 50% are singletons. The material sequenced was glioma tissue, nonneoplastic brain tissue, or PBMCs (not recorded which). The receptors shown here come from a human donor with low-grade glioma or glioblastoma, undergoing nonglioma brain surgery, or in good health (not recorded which).

V is TRBV19 and J is TRBJ2-1, with TRBD2 matching 8 bases. V gave up 6 bases and J gave up 5 bases; unmatched junction bases: 12. CDR1 and CDR2 (germline): LNHDA, SQIVND (reference sequence). The CDR3 length is 16 residues. The CDR3 region is CASRSFGLAANNEQFF. Written as DNA, the CDR3 is TGTGCCAGTAGATCTTTCGGACTAGCAGCAAACAATGAGCAGTTCTTC.

The rearrangement joins TRBV28 to TRBJ2-5; D could derive from TRBD1 or TRBD2 (5 bases each). V shed 3 bases and J shed 3 bases, with 17 bases lying between them. From germline, CDR1 is MDHEN and CDR2 SYDVKM. The CDR3 totals 16 residues. The CDR3 loop reads CASSFPHSGTEETQYF. DNA for the CDR3: TGTGCCAGCAGTTTCCCCCATTCGGGGACGGAAGAGACCCAGTACTTC.

The V gene is TRBV12-3 or TRBV12-4, the J gene TRBJ1-3; D is ambiguous. The CDR3 has 12 amino acids. Between the trimmed V and J ends, which lost 2 bases and 5 bases, there was a span of 4 bases. The CDR3, as DNA: TGTGCCAGCAGTTTATTGAGAAACACCATATATTTT. Translated, it gives CASSLLRNTIYF.

This clonotype was counted a few times. V usage is TRBV19 and J usage is TRBJ2-1; tentatively, D is TRBD2 (6 bases). Trimming left V 3 bases short and J 8 bases short, with 11 bases between. Germline V gives CDR1 LNHDA, CDR2 SQIVND (reference sequence). The CDR3 totals 13 residues. In DNA, the CDR3 is TGTGCCAGTAGTATTTCGGGGGTGGATGAGCAGTTCTTC. This gives the protein CASSISGVDEQFF.

This clonotype has at least ten counts. This chain connects TRBV27 to TRBJ2-3; D may correspond to TRBD1 or TRBD2 (5 bases each). Germline values: CDR1 MNHEY, CDR2 SMNVEV (reference sequence). Trimming took off 6 bases at V and 1 base at J, with 8 bases between the two ends. The CDR3 contains 13 residues. The CDR3 bases are TGTGCCAGCAGAGGGACCGGCACAGATACGCAGTATTTT. Amino acid sequence: CASRGTGTDTQYF.

Remarks on this clonotype: Just one base apart from a much larger clone, this may be a read error. The chain couples TRBV6-1 to TRBJ2-7; 7 nucleotides agree with TRBD1. This CDR3 is 13 amino acids long. CDR1 MNHNS and CDR2 SASEGT come from the germline V gene. J gave up 2 bases and V 10 bases, and 8 bases lay outside the gene matches. CDR3 amino acids: CATTGTVAYEQYF. As DNA, the CDR3 is TGTGCCACCACCGGGACAGTCGCCTACGAGCAGTACTTC.

The chain is built from TRBV27 and TRBJ2-7; 11 bases match TRBD2. V trimming: 2 bases; J trimming: 5 bases; junction bases outside the gene matches: 14. Germline values: CDR1 MNHEY, CDR2 SMNVEV (reference sequence). The CDR3 totals 18 residues. The CDR3 protein is CASSLLGSGRVLRNEQYF. In DNA, the CDR3 is TGTGCCAGCAGTTTACTCGGTAGCGGGAGGGTTCTCCGGAACGAGCAGTACTTC.

Details on this clonotype: A much larger clone lies one base from this, so it may be a read error. The missing conserved phenylalanine or tryptophan at the end of this CDR3 makes a read error likely. The chain is built from TRBV15 and TRBJ1-2; no clear D gene. Trimming took off 0 bases at V and 2 bases at J, with 4 bases between the two ends. Germline V gene data show CDR1 as LNHNV and CDR2 as YYDKDF (reference sequence). The length of the CDR3 is 13 residues. The DNA of the CDR3 is TGTGCCACCAGCAGAGATGTCAACTATGGCTACACCCTC. Residues: CATSRDVNYGYTL.

The V call is TRBV28, the J call TRBJ2-4; no definite D call. The CDR3 has 18 residues. V shed 5 bases and J shed 1 base, with 21 bases lying between them. Germline values: CDR1 MDHEN, CDR2 SYDVKM. The CDR3, as DNA: TGTGCCAGCAGTCTCTACCCCCTATTAGAGAGGGCCAAAAACATTCAGTACTTC. This gives the protein CASSLYPLLERAKNIQYF.

Concerning this clonotype itself: One base away lies a much larger clone, so this may be a sequencing read error. The CDR3 nucleotides read TGTGCCAGCAGCGGCAGGGGGCAATACAATGAGCAGTTCTTC. It is translated as CASSGRGQYNEQFF. The rearrangement uses TRBV7-2 and TRBJ2-1; TRBD1 matches at 8 bases. CDR3 length: 14 amino acids. V gave up 5 bases and J gave up 4 bases; unmatched junction bases: 4. Germline V lookup: CDR1 SGHTA, CDR2 FQGNSA.

This chain connects TRBV6-2 or TRBV6-3 to TRBJ2-5; unclear D gene. The CDR3 has 14 residues. Germline loops: CDR1 MNHEY, CDR2 SVGEGT. Trimming took off 6 bases at V and 1 base at J, with 12 bases between the two ends. The CDR3 protein is CASSQGTAQETQYF. The DNA of the CDR3 is TGTGCCAGCAGCCAAGGAACAGCCCAAGAGACCCAGTACTTC.

This clonotype was seen just once. This sequence may be a read error, since a much larger clone differs from it by one base. The chain carries TRBV6-5 and TRBJ1-1; possibly TRBD1 for D (5 bases). The germline V and J ends were trimmed by 2 bases and 4 bases, with 11 bases remaining between them. CDR3 length equals 14 residues. Germline V gene sequence: CDR1 MNHEY, CDR2 SVGAGI. The CDR3 here is CASSYKGRFTEAFF. The CDR3 bases are TGTGCCAGCAGTTACAAGGGGAGATTCACTGAAGCTTTCTTT.

This clonotype was seen many times. The chain recombines TRBV20-1 with TRBJ2-5, with a possible D match to TRBD1 (5 bases). V was clipped by 3 bases and J by 5 bases, with 10 bases between them. Per the germline V gene, CDR1 is DFQATT and CDR2 is SNEGSKA (reference sequence). The CDR3 has 12 residues. The CDR3 reads CSASPRVETQYF. The CDR3, as DNA: TGCAGTGCTAGCCCCAGGGTCGAGACCCAGTACTTC.

In its sample, this clonotype was seen a few times. The chain joins TRBV6-1 to TRBJ2-2; D gene unclear. The germline V and J ends were trimmed by 5 bases and 0 bases, with 25 bases remaining between them. The CDR3 sequence is 20 residues long. Germline V lookup: CDR1 MNHNS, CDR2 SASEGT. CDR3 sequence (DNA): TGTGCCAGCAGTAAGCCCCGGAGACAAGGGTTCCGACCGAACACCGGGGAGCTGTTTTTT. Residues: CASSKPRRQGFRPNTGELFF.

This clonotype showed up many times. The V and J genes are TRBV7-2 and TRBJ2-1, with D possibly being TRBD1 or TRBD2 (5 bases each). V lost 0 bases, J lost 7 bases, and 13 bases lay in between. Per the germline V gene, CDR1 is SGHTA and CDR2 is FQGNSA. The CDR3 consists of 15 residues. The CDR3 DNA is TGTGCCAGCAGCTTAGCCGGGGCTATTCGGAATGAGCAGTTCTTC. Encoded protein: CASSLAGAIRNEQFF.

Concerning this clonotype itself: A single base separates this from a much larger clone, so it may be a read error. The CDR3 carries no conserved terminal phenylalanine or tryptophan, so it likely arises from a read error. V gene TRBV28 combines with J gene TRBJ2-7; a possible D gene is TRBD1 (6 bases). Trimming removed 1 base from V and 6 bases from J, with 13 bases in between. CDR3 length equals 14 residues. Germline-derived CDR1 and CDR2 are MDHEN and SYDVKM. The CDR3 region is CASSLLGAPREQYI. Here the CDR3 DNA reads TGTGCCAGCAGTTTATTGGGGGCTCCCCGCGAGCAGTACATC.

Turning to this clonotype: A much larger clone differs from this one at a single base, so this may be a read error. The rearrangement joins TRBV4-2 to TRBJ1-5; D not certain. Germline V lookup: CDR1 LGHNA, CDR2 YNFKEQ. The CDR3 loop spans 12 amino acids. Trimming took 2 bases from V and 6 from J, leaving 5 bases between them. Written as DNA, the CDR3 is TGTGCCAGCAGCCAACTAGGTCAGCCCCAGCATTTT. Residues: CASSQLGQPQHF.

This clonotype showed up many times. This CDR3 is CSARDRGVPDTQYF. The CDR3 coding sequence is TGCAGTGCTAGGGACAGGGGTGTACCAGATACGCAGTATTTT. The gene calls are TRBV20-1 and TRBJ2-3; the match to TRBD1 covers 9 bases. Trimming at V came to 3 bases and at J to 4 bases, leaving 5 bases not matched to a gene. The CDR3 extends over 14 amino acids. Germline V gives CDR1 DFQATT, CDR2 SNEGSKA (reference sequence).

The chain carries TRBV20-1 and TRBJ2-3, with D uncertain. The CDR3 loop spans 16 amino acids. Germline V CDR1 and CDR2: DFQATT, SNEGSKA (reference sequence). The ends were cut back, 0 bases at V and 0 bases at J, with 13 bases in the middle. CDR3 sequence: CSARDFGGTSTDTQYF. CDR3 bases: TGCAGTGCTAGAGATTTTGGCGGAACTAGCACAGATACGCAGTATTTT.

The table lists this clonotype with a few counts. The chain joins TRBV6-1 to TRBJ1-3; 7 nucleotides line up with TRBD1. V lost 2 bases, J lost 8 bases, and 6 bases stayed unmatched. The CDR3 sequence is 14 residues long. Germline CDR1 and CDR2: MNHNS and SASEGT. Written as DNA, the CDR3 is TGTGCCAGCAGTGAAAGGGACAGCTGGGACACCATATATTTT. Protein sequence: CASSERDSWDTIYF.

This clonotype was recorded at least ten times. The V and J genes are TRBV6-6 and TRBJ2-5, with unresolved D. Trimming removed 3 bases at V and 1 base at J, with 12 bases between. The CDR3 consists of 15 residues. Germline CDR1 reads MNHNY; CDR2 reads SVGAGI (reference sequence). The CDR3, as DNA: TGTGCCAGCAGTTATTATGCCCAGCTCCAAGAGACCCAGTACTTC. Encoded protein: CASSYYAQLQETQYF.

The gene calls are TRBV20-1 and TRBJ2-7, with no clear D. This CDR3 region has 14 residues. V gave up 4 bases and J gave up 2 bases, with 15 bases separating them. CDR1 is DFQATT, CDR2 SNEGSKA, per germline (reference sequence). The CDR3 sequence: CSATQLRSTYEQYF. Written as DNA, the CDR3 is TGCAGTGCTACTCAACTCCGTTCCACCTACGAGCAGTACTTC.

The chain uses TRBV7-3 and TRBJ2-1; tentatively, D is TRBD2 (5 bases). This CDR3 has 16 residues. V was trimmed by 2 bases and J by 0 bases, leaving 11 bases between them. From germline, CDR1 is SGHTA and CDR2 FQGTGA. The CDR3, as DNA: TGTGCCAGCAGCTTAGAGGGAAGAAGCTCCTACAATGAGCAGTTCTTC. Amino acids: CASSLEGRSSYNEQFF.

This clonotype occurred a few times. J is TRBJ1-2 and V is TRBV2; D possibly corresponds to TRBD1 (5 bases). This CDR3 comprises 15 residues. V dropped 9 bases and J dropped 3 bases, with 20 bases sitting between them. CDR1 is SNHLY, CDR2 FYNNEI, per germline. CDR3: CARWQGAGRDYGYTF. The CDR3 nucleotides are TGTGCCAGGTGGCAGGGCGCCGGTCGTGACTATGGCTACACCTTC.

A single count supports this clonotype. The chain carries TRBV2 and TRBJ1-5; unclear D gene. Trimming stripped 2 bases from V and 1 base from J, with 6 bases between. The CDR3 covers 14 residues. Germline-derived CDR1 and CDR2 are SNHLY and FYNNEI. CDR3 sequence: CASSETDSNQPQHF. The DNA for the CDR3 is TGTGCCAGCAGTGAAACAGACAGCAATCAGCCCCAGCATTTT.

This clonotype has a count of ten or more. The chain recombines TRBV28 with TRBJ1-5; D uncertain. The CDR3 consists of 16 residues. Germline V gene sequence: CDR1 MDHEN, CDR2 SYDVKM. V was shortened by 3 bases and J by 0 bases, with 12 bases between the two germline ends. The CDR3 here is CASSFIDHHSNQPQHF. The CDR3 DNA reads TGTGCCAGCAGTTTCATAGACCACCATAGCAATCAGCCCCAGCATTTT.

About this clonotype: Since a much larger clone is just one base distant, this may be a read error. The chain links TRBV6-5 to TRBJ1-1, with 10 bases fitting TRBD1. V lost 6 bases and J lost 3; bases outside the gene matches: 7. CDR1 is MNHEY and CDR2 is SVGAGI in the germline V gene. CDR3 length equals 15 residues. CDR3 bases: TGTGCCAGCAGCACGGGACAGGGGCCCTACACTGAAGCTTTCTTT. It encodes CASSTGQGPYTEAFF.